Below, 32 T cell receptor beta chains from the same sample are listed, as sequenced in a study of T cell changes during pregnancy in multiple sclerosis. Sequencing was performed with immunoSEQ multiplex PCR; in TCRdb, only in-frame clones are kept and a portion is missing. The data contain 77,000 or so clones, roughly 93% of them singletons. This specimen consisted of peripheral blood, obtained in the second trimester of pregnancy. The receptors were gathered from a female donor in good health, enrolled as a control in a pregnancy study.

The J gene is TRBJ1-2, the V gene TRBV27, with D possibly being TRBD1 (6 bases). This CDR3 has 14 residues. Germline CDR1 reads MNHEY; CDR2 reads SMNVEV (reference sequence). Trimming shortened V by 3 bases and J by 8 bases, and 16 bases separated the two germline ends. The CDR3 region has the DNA TGTGCCAGCAGTTTTTTAAGGGGGGGTGGGGGCTACACCTTC. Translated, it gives CASSFLRGGGGYTF.

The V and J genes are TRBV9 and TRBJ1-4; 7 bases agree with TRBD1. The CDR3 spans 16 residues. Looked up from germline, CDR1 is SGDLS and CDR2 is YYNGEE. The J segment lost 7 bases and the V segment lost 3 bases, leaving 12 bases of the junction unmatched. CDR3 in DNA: TGTGCCAGCAGCGCGCCTAGGACAGGACGGGGTGAAAAACTGTTTTTT. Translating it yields CASSAPRTGRGEKLFF.

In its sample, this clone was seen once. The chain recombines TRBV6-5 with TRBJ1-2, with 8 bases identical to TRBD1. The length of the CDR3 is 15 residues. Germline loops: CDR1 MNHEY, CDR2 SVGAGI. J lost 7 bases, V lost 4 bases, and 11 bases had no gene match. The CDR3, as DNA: TGTGCCAGCAGTTCCACCGGACAGGGCGGCGGTGGCTACACCTTC. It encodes CASSSTGQGGGGYTF.

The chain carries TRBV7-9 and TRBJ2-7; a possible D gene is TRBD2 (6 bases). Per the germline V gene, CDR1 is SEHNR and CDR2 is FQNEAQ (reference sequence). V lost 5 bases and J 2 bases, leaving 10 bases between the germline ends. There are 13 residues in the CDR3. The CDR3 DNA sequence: TGTGCCAGCAGCCTGGGGGGTCCCTACGAGCAGTACTTC. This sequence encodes CASSLGGPYEQYF.

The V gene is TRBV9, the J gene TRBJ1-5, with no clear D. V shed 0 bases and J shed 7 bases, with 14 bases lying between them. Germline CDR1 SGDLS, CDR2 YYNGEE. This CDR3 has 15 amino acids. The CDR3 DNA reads TGTGCCAGCAGCGTAGTCGTCGGGGAGGGACAGCCCCAGCATTTT. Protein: CASSVVVGEGQPQHF.

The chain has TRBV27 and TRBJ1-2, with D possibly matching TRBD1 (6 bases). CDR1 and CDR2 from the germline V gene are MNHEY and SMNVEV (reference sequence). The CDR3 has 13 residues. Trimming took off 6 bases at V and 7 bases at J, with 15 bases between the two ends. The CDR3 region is CASSETGIGGYTF. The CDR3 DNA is TGTGCCAGCAGCGAAACAGGGATCGGTGGCTACACCTTC.

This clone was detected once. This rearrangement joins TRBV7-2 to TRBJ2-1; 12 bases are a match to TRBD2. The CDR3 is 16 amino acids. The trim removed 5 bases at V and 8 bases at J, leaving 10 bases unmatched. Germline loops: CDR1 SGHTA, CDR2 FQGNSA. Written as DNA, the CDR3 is TGTGCCAGCAGCCTCGACCCTAGCGGGGGGGCCGATGAGCAGTTCTTC. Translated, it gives CASSLDPSGGADEQFF.

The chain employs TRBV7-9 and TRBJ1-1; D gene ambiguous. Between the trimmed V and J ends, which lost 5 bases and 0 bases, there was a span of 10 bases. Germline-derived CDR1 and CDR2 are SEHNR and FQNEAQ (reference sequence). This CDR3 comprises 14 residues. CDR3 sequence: CASSPPLVNTEAFF. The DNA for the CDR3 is TGTGCCAGCAGCCCACCCCTAGTGAACACTGAAGCTTTCTTT. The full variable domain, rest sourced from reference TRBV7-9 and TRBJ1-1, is DTGVSQNPRHKITKRGQNVTFRCDPISEHNRLYWYRQTLGQGPEFLTYFQNEAQLEKSRLLSDRFSAERPKGSFSTLEIQRTEQGDSAMYLCASSPPLVNTEAFFGQGTRLTVV.

CDR3 in amino acids: CASSSSDRGLQLNTEAFF. The CDR3 bases are TGTGCCAGCAGCTCATCAGACAGGGGACTGCAGTTGAACACTGAAGCTTTCTTT. The chain has TRBV7-9 and TRBJ1-1, with TRBD1 matching over 8 bases. The trim removed 4 bases at V and 0 bases at J, leaving 13 bases unmatched. The CDR3 runs 18 residues. CDR1 is SEHNR and CDR2 is FQNEAQ in the germline V gene (reference sequence).

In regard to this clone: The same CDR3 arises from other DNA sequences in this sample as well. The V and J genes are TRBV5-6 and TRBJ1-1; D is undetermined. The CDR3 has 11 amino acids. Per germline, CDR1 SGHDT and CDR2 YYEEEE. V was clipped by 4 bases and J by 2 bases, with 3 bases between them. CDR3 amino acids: CASSLNTEAFF. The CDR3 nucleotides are TGTGCCAGCAGCCTAAACACTGAAGCTTTCTTT. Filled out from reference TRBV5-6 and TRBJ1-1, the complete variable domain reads DAGVTQSPTHLIKTRGQQVTLRCSPKSGHDTVSWYQQALGQGPQFIFQYYEEEERQRGNFPDRFSGHQFPNYSSELNVNALLLGDSALYLCASSLNTEAFFGQGTRLTVV.

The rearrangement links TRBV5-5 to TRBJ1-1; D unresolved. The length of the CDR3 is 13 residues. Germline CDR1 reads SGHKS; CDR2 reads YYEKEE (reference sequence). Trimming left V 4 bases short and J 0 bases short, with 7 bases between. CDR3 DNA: TGTGCCAGCAGCACGGGATTGAACACTGAAGCTTTCTTT. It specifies CASSTGLNTEAFF. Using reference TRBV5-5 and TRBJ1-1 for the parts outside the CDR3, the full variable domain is DAGVTQSPTHLIKTRGQQVTLRCSPISGHKSVSWYQQVLGQGPQFIFQYYEKEERGRGNFPDRFSARQFPNYSSELNVNALLLGDSALYLCASSTGLNTEAFFGQGTRLTVV.

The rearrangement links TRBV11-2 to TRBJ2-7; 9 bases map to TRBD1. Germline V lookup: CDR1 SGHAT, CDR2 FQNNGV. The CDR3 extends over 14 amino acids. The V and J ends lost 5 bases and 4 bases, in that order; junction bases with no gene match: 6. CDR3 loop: CASSRGTGMYEQYF. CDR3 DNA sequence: TGTGCCAGCAGCCGCGGGACAGGGATGTACGAGCAGTACTTC. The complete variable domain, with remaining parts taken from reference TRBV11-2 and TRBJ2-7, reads EAGVAQSPRYKIIEKRQSVAFWCNPISGHATLYWYQQILGQGPKLLIQFQNNGVVDDSQLPKDRFSAERLKGVDSTLKIQPAKLEDSAVYLCASSRGTGMYEQYFGPGTRLTVT.

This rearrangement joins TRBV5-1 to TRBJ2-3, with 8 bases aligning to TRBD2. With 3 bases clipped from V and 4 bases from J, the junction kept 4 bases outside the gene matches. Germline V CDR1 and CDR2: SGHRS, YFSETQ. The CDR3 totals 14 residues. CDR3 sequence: CASSSPGLADTQYF. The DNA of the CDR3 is TGCGCCAGCAGCTCCCCGGGACTAGCAGATACGCAGTATTTT. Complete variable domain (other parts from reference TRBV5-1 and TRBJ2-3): KAGVTQTPRYLIKTRGQQVTLSCSPISGHRSVSWYQQTPGQGLQFLFEYFSETQRNKGNFPGRFSGRQFSNSRSEMNVSTLELGDSALYLCASSSPGLADTQYFGPGTRLTVL.

CDR3: CAIGGSYEQYF. For the CDR3, the DNA is TGTGCCATCGGGGGGAGCTACGAGCAGTACTTC. The chain joins TRBV10-3 to TRBJ2-7; D perhaps matches TRBD2 (6 bases). Germline loops: CDR1 ENHRY, CDR2 SYGVKD. V was pared by 8 bases and J by 3 bases, with 8 bases between. The CDR3 length is 11 residues.

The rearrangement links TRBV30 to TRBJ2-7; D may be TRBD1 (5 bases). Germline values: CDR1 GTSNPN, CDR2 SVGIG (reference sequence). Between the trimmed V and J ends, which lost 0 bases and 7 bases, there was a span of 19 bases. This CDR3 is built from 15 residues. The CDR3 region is CAWSVAVGQGEEQYF. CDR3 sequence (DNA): TGTGCCTGGAGTGTTGCTGTCGGGCAGGGCGAGGAGCAGTACTTC.

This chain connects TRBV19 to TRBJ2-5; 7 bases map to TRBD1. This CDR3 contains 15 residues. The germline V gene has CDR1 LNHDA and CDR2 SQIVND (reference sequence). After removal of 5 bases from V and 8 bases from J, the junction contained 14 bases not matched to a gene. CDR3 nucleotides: TGTGCCAGTAGTCTCTCGGGACAGCCCAAGAAAACCCAGTACTTC. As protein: CASSLSGQPKKTQYF. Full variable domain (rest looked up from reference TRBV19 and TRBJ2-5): DGGITQSPKYLFRKEGQNVTLSCEQNLNHDAMYWYRQDPGQGLRLIYYSQIVNDFQKGDIAEGYSVSREKKESFPLTVTSAQKNPTAFYLCASSLSGQPKKTQYFGPGTRLLVL.

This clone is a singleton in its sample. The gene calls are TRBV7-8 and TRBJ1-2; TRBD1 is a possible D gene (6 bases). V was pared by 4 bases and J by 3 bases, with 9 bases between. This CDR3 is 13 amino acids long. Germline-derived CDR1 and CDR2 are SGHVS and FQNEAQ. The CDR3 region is CASSSRQDYGYTF. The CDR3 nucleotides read TGTGCCAGCAGCTCTAGACAGGACTATGGCTACACCTTC.

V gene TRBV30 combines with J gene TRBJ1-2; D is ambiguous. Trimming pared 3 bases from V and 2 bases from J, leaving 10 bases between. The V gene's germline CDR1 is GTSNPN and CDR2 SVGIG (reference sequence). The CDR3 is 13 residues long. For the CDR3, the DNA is TGTGCCTGGAGCCGCGGGGTGAACTATGGCTACACCTTC. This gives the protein CAWSRGVNYGYTF.

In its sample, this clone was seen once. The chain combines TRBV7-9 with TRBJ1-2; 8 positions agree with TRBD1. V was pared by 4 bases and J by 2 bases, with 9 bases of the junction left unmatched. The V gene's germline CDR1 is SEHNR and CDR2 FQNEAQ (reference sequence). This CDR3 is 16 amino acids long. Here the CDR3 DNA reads TGTGCCAGCAGCTCCGACCGACAGGGGCGAAACTATGGCTACACCTTC. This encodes CASSSDRQGRNYGYTF.

CDR3 residues: CASSRERGYQETQYF. DNA for the CDR3: TGTGCCAGCAGCCGAGAGCGGGGGTATCAAGAGACCCAGTACTTC. This chain joins TRBV4-2 and TRBJ2-5, with 8 bases that match TRBD2. This CDR3 has 15 residues. J was trimmed by 2 bases and V by 4 bases; bases with no gene match: 6. Germline V CDR1 and CDR2: LGHNA, YNFKEQ.

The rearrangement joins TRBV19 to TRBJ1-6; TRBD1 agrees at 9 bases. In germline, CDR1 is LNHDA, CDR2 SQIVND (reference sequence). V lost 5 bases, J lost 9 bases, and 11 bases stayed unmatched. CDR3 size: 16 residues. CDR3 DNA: TGTGCCAGTAGTGTCTCTACAGGGGGCTGGCGTTCACCCCTCCACTTT. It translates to CASSVSTGGWRSPLHF. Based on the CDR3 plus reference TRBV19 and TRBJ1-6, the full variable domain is DGGITQSPKYLFRKEGQNVTLSCEQNLNHDAMYWYRQDPGQGLRLIYYSQIVNDFQKGDIAEGYSVSREKKESFPLTVTSAQKNPTAFYLCASSVSTGGWRSPLHFGNGTRLTVT.

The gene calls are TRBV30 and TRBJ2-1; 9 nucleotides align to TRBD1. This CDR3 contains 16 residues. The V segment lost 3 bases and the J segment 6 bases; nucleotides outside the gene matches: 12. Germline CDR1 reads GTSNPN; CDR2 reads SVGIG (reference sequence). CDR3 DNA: TGTGCCTGGAGGGAGGACAGGGGAATATCTCGCAATGAGCAGTTCTTC. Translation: CAWREDRGISRNEQFF. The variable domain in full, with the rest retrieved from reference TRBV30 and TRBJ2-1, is SQTIHQWPATLVQPVGSPLSLECTVEGTSNPNLYWYRQAAGRGLQLLFYSVGIGQISSEVPQNLSASRPQDRQFILSSKKLLLSDSGFYLCAWREDRGISRNEQFFGPGTRLTVL.

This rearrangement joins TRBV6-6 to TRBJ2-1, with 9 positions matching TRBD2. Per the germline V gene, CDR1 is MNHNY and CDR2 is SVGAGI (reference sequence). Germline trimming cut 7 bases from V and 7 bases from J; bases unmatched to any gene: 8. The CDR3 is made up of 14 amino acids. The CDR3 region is CASNIAGEVNEQFF. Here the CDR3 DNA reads TGTGCCAGCAACATAGCGGGGGAGGTAAATGAGCAGTTCTTC.

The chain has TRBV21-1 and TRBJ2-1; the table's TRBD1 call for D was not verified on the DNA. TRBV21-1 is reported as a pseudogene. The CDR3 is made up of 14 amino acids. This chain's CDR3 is CASSRDRAYNEQFF. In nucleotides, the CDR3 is TGTGCCAGCAGTCGGGACAGGGCCTACAATGAGCAGTTCTTC.

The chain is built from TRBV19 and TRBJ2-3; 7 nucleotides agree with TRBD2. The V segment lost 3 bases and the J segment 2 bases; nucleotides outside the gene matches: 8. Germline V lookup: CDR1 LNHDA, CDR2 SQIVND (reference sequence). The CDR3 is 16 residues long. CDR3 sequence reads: CASSILPSGATDTQYF. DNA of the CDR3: TGTGCCAGTAGTATCTTACCCAGCGGGGCCACAGATACGCAGTATTTT.

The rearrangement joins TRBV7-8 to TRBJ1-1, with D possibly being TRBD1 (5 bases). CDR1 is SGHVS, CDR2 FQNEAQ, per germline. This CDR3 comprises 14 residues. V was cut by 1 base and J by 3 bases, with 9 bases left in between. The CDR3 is CASSLETDDTEAFF. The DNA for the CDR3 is TGTGCCAGCAGCTTAGAGACAGATGACACTGAAGCTTTCTTT.

CDR3 in amino acids: CASSLGQGGQETQYF. The CDR3 nucleotides are TGTGCCAGCAGCTTGGGACAGGGGGGGCAAGAGACCCAGTACTTC. V gene TRBV9 combines with J gene TRBJ2-5; the match to TRBD1 covers 11 bases. The CDR3 sequence is 15 residues long. Trimming removed 4 bases from V and 2 bases from J; junction bases left unmatched: 4. In germline, CDR1 is SGDLS, CDR2 YYNGEE.

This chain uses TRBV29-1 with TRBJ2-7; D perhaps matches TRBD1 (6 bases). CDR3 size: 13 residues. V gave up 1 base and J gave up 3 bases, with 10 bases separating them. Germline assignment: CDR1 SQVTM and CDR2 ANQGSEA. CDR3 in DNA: TGCAGCGTTGAAGCAGAGGGGGTCTACGAGCAGTACTTC. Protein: CSVEAEGVYEQYF.

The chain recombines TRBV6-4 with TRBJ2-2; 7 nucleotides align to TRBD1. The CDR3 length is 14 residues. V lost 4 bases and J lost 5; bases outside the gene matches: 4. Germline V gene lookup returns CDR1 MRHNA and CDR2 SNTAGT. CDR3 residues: CASSGRQGTGELFF. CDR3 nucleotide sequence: TGTGCCAGCAGTGGTAGACAGGGAACCGGGGAGCTGTTTTTT.

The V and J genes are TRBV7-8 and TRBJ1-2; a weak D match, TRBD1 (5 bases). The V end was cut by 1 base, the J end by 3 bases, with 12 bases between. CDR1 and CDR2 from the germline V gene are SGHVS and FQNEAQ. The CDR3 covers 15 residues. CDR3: CASSLGDRRDYGYTF. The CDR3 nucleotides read TGTGCCAGCAGCTTAGGGGACCGGAGGGACTATGGCTACACCTTC.

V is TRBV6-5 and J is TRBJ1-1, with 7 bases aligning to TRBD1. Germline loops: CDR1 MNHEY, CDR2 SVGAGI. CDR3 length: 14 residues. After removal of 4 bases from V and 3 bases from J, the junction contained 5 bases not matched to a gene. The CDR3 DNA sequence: TGTGCCAGCAGTTTATCAGGGGGTGACACTGAAGCTTTCTTT. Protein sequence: CASSLSGGDTEAFF.

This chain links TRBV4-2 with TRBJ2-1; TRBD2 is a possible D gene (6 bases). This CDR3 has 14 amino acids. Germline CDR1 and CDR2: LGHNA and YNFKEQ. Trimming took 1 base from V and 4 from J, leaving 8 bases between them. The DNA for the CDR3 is TGTGCCAGCAGCCAAGGCGGGGAGTACAATGAGCAGTTCTTC. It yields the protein CASSQGGEYNEQFF.